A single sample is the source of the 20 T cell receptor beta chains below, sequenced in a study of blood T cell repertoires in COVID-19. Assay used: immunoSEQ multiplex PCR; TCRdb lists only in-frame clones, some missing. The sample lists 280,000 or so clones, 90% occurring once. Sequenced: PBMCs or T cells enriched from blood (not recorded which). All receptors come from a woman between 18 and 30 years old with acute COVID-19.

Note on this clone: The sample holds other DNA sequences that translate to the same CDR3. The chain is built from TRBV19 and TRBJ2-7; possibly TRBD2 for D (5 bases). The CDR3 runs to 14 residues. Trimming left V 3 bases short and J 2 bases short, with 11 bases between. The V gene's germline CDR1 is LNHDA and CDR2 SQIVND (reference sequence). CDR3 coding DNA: TGTGCCAGTAGTATTGGCGGGCCCCCCTACGAGCAGTACTTC. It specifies CASSIGGPPYEQYF.

CDR3 sequence: CASSYGGRNSPLHF. The CDR3 DNA is TGCGCCAGCAGCTACGGGGGGCGGAATTCACCCCTCCACTTT. V usage is TRBV5-1 and J usage is TRBJ1-6, with D maybe TRBD1 (6 bases). This CDR3 is 14 amino acids long. V was shortened by 3 bases and J by 7 bases, with 11 bases between the two germline ends. In germline, CDR1 is SGHRS, CDR2 YFSETQ.

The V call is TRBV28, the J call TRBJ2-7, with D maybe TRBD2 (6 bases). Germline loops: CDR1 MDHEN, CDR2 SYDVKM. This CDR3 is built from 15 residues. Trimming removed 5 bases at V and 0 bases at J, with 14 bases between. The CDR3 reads CASSKPGLSSYEQYF. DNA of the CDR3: TGTGCCAGCAGTAAACCGGGACTCAGCTCCTACGAGCAGTACTTC.

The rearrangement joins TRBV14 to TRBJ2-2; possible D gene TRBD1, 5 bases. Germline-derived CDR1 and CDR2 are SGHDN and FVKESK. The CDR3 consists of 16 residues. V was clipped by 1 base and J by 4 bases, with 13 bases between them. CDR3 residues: CASSQGQRYTTGELFF. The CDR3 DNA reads TGTGCCAGCAGCCAAGGACAGCGATACACCACCGGGGAGCTGTTTTTT.

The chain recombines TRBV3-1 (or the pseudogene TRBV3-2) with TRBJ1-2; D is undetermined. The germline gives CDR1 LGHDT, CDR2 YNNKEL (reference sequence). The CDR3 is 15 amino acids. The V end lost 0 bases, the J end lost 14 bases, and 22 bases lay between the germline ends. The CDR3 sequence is CASSQDHSAKPGSTF. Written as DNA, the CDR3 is TGTGCCAGCAGCCAAGACCACTCGGCTAAACCGGGATCTACCTTC.

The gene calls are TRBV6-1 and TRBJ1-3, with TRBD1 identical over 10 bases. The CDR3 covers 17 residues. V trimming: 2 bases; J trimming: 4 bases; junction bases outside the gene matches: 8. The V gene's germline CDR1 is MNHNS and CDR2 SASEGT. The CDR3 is CASSERFPGQGGNTIYF. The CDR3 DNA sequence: TGTGCCAGCAGTGAACGGTTCCCGGGACAGGGGGGAAACACCATATATTTT.

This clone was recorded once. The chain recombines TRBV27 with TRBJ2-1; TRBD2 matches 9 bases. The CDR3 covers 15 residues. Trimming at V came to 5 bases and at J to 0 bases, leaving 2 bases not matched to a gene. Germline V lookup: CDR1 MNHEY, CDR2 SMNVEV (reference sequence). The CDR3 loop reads CASSNSGSSYNEQFF. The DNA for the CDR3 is TGTGCCAGCAGTAATAGCGGGAGCTCCTACAATGAGCAGTTCTTC.

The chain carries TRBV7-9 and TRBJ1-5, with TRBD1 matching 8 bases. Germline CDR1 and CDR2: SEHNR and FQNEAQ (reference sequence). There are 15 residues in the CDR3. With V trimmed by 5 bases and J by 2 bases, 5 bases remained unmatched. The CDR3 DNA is TGTGCCAGCAGCCCTGGACAGGGACGCAATCAGCCCCAGCATTTT. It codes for CASSPGQGRNQPQHF.

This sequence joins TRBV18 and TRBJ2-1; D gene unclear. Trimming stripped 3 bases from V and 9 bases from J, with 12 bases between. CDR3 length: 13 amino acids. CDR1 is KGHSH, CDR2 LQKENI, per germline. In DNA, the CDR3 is TGTGCCAGCTCACCGGAGCCCATCGGTGAGCAGTTCTTC. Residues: CASSPEPIGEQFF.

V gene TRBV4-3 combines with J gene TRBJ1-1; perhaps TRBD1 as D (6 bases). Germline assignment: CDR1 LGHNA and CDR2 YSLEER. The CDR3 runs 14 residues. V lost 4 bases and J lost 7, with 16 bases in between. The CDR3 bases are TGCGCCAGCAGCCTTCGGGGGGGGCCTAATGAAGCTTTCTTT. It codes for CASSLRGGPNEAFF.

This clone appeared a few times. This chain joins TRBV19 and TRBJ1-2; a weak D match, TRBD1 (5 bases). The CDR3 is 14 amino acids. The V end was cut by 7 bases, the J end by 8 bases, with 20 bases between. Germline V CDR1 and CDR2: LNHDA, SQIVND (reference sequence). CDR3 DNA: TGTGCCAGTACGAGGCGGGGGATCACGGGCGGCTACACCTTC. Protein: CASTRRGITGGYTF.

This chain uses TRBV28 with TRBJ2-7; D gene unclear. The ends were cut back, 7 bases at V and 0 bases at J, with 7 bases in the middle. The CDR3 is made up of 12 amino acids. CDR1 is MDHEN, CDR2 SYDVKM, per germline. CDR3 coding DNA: TGTGCCAGCACCGCCAGCTCCTACGAGCAGTACTTC. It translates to CASTASSYEQYF.

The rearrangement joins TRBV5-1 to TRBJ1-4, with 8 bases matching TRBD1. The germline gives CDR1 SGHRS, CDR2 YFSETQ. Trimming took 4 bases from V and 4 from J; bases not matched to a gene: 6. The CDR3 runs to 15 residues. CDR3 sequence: CASSARGQVNEKLFF. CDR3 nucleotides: TGCGCCAGCAGCGCCAGGGGGCAGGTTAATGAAAAACTGTTTTTT.

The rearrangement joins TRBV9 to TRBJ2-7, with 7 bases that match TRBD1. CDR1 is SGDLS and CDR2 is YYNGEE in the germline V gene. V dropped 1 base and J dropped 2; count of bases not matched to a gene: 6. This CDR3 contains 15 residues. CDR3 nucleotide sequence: TGTGCCAGCAGCGTAACCCCTGACAGGGCCTACGAGCAGTACTTC. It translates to CASSVTPDRAYEQYF.

The CDR3 spells CASSQDPRQREGTDTQYF. The CDR3 DNA is TGTGCCAGCAGCCAAGACCCCCGTCAGCGGGAGGGCACAGATACGCAGTATTTT. The chain is built from TRBV14 and TRBJ2-3; TRBD2 matches 9 bases. Germline CDR1 is SGHDN and CDR2 is FVKESK. The V gene end was trimmed by 0 bases and the J gene end by 1 base; junction bases not matched to a gene: 8. The CDR3 covers 18 residues.

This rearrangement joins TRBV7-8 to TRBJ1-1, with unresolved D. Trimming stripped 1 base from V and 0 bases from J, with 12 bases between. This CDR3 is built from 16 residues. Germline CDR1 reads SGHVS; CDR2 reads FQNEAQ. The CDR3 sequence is CASSLETAALNTEAFF. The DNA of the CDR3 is TGTGCCAGCAGCTTAGAAACAGCCGCCTTGAACACTGAAGCTTTCTTT. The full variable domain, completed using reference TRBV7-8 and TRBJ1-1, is GAGVSQSPRYKVAKRGQDVALRCDPISGHVSLFWYQQALGQGPEFLTYFQNEAQLDKSGLPSDRFFAERPEGSVSTLKIQRTQQEDSAVYLCASSLETAALNTEAFFGQGTRLTVV.

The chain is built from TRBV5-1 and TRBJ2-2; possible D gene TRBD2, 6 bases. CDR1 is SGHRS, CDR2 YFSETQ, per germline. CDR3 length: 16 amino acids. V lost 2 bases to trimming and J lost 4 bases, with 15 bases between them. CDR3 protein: CASSLGTSGVTGELFF. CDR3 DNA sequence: TGCGCCAGCAGCTTAGGGACCTCGGGGGTCACCGGGGAGCTGTTTTTT.

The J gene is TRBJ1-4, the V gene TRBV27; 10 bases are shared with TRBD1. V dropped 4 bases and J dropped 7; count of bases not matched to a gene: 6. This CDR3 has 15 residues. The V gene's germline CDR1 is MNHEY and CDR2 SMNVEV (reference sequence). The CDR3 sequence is CASSSSRDRGEKLFF. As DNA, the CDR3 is TGTGCCAGCAGTTCTTCCCGGGACAGGGGTGAAAAACTGTTTTTT.

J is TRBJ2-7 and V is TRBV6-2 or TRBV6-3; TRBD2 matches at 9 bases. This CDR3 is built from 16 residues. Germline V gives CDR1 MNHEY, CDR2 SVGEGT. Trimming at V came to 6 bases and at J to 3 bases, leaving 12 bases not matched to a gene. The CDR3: CASSPGVAGVGYEQYF. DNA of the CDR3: TGTGCCAGCAGCCCCGGGGTAGCGGGGGTCGGCTACGAGCAGTACTTC.

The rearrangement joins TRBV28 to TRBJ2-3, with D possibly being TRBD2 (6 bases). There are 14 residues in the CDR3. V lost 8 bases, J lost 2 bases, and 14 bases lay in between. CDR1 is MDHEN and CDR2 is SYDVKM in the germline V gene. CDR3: CASRPGTFTDTQYF. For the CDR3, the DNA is TGTGCCAGCCGTCCCGGGACTTTCACAGATACGCAGTATTTT.